One and the same sample provided the 2 T cell receptor beta chains below, sequenced in a study of blood T cell repertoires in COVID-19 (dated by TCRdb to 2019 to 2021). Libraries were made using the immunoSEQ multiplex PCR assay. Not all clones reach the TCRdb copy of this immuneACCESS table, which keeps in-frame sequences only. Checked studies attribute under half of the gap to unresolved V genes and leave the rest unexplained. Recorded for this sample are fewer than 350,000 clones; approximately 90% of them occurred a single time. The ten largest make up over 2% of the sample. The sample was PBMCs or T cells enriched from blood (not recorded which). The source of these receptors is a woman between 40 and 50 years old with acute COVID-19.

This clone has a single count. The V call is TRBV30, the J call TRBJ2-2; TRBD2 might be the D (6 bases). The CDR3 consists of 17 residues. The V gene lost 2 bases and the J gene lost 4 bases, with 20 bases spanning the gap. In germline, CDR1 is GTSNPN, CDR2 SVGIG (reference sequence). Here the CDR3 reads CAWSFTGWGGVTGELFF. Here the CDR3 DNA reads TGTGCCTGGAGTTTCACCGGGTGGGGAGGTGTCACCGGGGAGCTGTTTTTT.

The V call is TRBV9, the J call TRBJ2-2; 8 nucleotides agree with TRBD2. V lost 7 bases and J lost 2; bases outside the gene matches: 10. The CDR3 runs 16 residues. CDR1 and CDR2 from the germline V gene are SGDLS and YYNGEE. CDR3 residues: CASSQDGRVNTGELFF. The CDR3 DNA sequence: TGTGCCAGCTCTCAGGACGGGAGGGTTAACACCGGGGAGCTGTTTTTT.